The clone carrying this TCR beta chain has a count of ten or more. Antigen: not known. The study profiled TCR beta VDJ and CDR3 using genomic DNA as template. TCRdb processed the reads anew with MiXCR; each CDR3 protein has one entry. The table records about 190,000 distinct CDR3 sequences, about 64% of them present only once. The CDR3 has 13 amino acids. CDR1 SGHTS and CDR2 YDEGEE come from the germline V gene. Trimming stripped 4 bases from V and 2 bases from J, with 10 bases between. The sample belongs to a study of CD8+CD57+ T cells in acquired aplastic anemia. Study-wide results and limits: Between the patient and control groups, CD8+ Simpson's diversity did not differ significantly.

This chain connects TRBV5-8 to TRBJ2-7; D possibly corresponds to TRBD1 (6 bases). Sequenced: sorted CD4+, CD8+, or CD8+CD57+ T cells (not recorded which) from PBMCs. The receptor comes from a human donor with severe aplastic anemia or a healthy control (not recorded which). The CDR3 loop reads CASSVRQAYEQYF. CDR3 coding DNA: TGTGCCAGCAGCGTCCGACAGGCCTACGAGCAGTACTTC.